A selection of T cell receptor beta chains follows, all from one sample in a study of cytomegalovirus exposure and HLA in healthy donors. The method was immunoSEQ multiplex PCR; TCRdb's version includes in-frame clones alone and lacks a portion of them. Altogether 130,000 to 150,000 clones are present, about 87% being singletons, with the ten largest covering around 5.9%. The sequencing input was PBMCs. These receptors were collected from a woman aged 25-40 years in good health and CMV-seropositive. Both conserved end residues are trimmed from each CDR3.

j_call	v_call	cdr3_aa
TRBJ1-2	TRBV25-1	ASSGSRSGGPPYGYT
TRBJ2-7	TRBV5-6	ASSWGQGRHEQY
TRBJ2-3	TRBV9	ASSQQGFSTDTQY
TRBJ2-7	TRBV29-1	SVTTNRDSSYEQY
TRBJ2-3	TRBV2	ASSSPGLAGGLNTQY
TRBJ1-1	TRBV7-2	ASSLTGLLNTEAF
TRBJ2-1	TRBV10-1	ASSRGGGPSNEQF
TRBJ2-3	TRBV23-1	ASSQTAGSTDTQY
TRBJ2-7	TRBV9	ASSVGVGDRAYEQY
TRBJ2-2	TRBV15	ATSRGSTVSAGELF
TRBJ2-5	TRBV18	ASSPLGQETQY
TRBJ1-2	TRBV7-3	ASSTRDRENYGYT
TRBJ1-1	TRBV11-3	ASSFIPGAEAF
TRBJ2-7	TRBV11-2	ASSLGGGYSYEQY
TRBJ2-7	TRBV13	ASSSSSSYEQY
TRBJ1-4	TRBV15	ATTRSSFNEKLF
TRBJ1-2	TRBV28	ATDPGGNYGYT
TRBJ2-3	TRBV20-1	SARRADTQY
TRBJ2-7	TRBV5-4	ASSLRALTGGGTYEQY
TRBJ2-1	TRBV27	ASSSPFLAGVSYNEQF
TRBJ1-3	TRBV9	ASSGGGATSGNTIY
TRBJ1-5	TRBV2	AASTWENQPQH
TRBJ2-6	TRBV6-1	ASLPGLTGANVLT
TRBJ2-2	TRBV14	ASSQDGPGTATGELF
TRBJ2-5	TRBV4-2	ASSQEVSGGAKTQY
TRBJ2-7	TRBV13	ASSGGLDRGGEQY
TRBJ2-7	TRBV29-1	SVAPSAGHWEQY
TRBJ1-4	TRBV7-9	ASSASLEINEKLF
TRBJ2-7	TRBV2	ASGGQPFYEQY
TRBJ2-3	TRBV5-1	ASNRDGGADTQY
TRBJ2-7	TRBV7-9	ASSLNPGGFHEQY
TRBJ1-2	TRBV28	ASSLDTGTYGYT